A single sample gave rise to the 28 T cell receptor beta chains below, sequenced in a study of blood T cell repertoires in COVID-19. Repertoires were generated with immunoSEQ multiplex PCR, while TCRdb's copy carries only in-frame clones and drops some. Of under 15,000 clones listed, around 90% were seen once; the top ten hold under 30%. Source material: peripheral blood. The receptor set was obtained from a woman aged 70-85 years with active COVID-19.

This clone has just one count. This sequence joins TRBV9 and TRBJ2-1, with 10 nucleotides matching TRBD2. The CDR3 contains 15 residues. V trimming: 4 bases; J trimming: 8 bases; junction bases outside the gene matches: 9. Looked up from germline, CDR1 is SGDLS and CDR2 is YYNGEE. The CDR3 region is CASSPTSGKFHEQFF. The CDR3 nucleotides read TGTGCCAGCAGCCCCACTAGCGGGAAGTTCCATGAGCAGTTCTTC.

The chain is built from TRBV19 and TRBJ2-7, with TRBD1 matching 7 bases. The V gene end was trimmed by 5 bases and the J gene end by 3 bases; junction bases not matched to a gene: 7. CDR3 length: 14 residues. Per the germline V gene, CDR1 is LNHDA and CDR2 is SQIVND (reference sequence). The CDR3 is CASSSRDSYYEQYF. DNA of the CDR3: TGTGCCAGTAGTTCCCGGGACAGCTACTACGAGCAGTACTTC.

V gene TRBV7-9 combines with J gene TRBJ1-2; D is unclear. Germline V gene sequence: CDR1 SEHNR, CDR2 FQNEAQ (reference sequence). The CDR3 spans 16 residues. The ends were cut back, 5 bases at V and 8 bases at J, with 24 bases in the middle. Here the CDR3 DNA reads TGTGCCAGCAGCCCCATATGGGAGGGAATTCTAAAGGGCTACACCTTC. It yields the protein CASSPIWEGILKGYTF.

This clone was seen a handful of times. The chain carries TRBV5-4 and TRBJ2-7, with D unclear. Per germline, CDR1 SGHNT and CDR2 YYREEE (reference sequence). The V end was cut by 4 bases, the J end by 2 bases, with 4 bases between. This CDR3 has 11 amino acids. As DNA, the CDR3 is TGTGCCAGCAGCGGGCCCTACGAGCAGTACTTC. Its protein is CASSGPYEQYF.

The gene calls are TRBV7-2 and TRBJ2-1; 7 bases align to TRBD2. V shed 3 bases and J 0 bases; nucleotides not matched to a gene: 5. Germline V gene sequence: CDR1 SGHTA, CDR2 FQGNSA. This CDR3 comprises 16 residues. CDR3 coding DNA: TGTGCCAGCAGCTTGGGGAGCGGGGTCTCCTACAATGAGCAGTTCTTC. Protein: CASSLGSGVSYNEQFF.

The gene calls are TRBV7-9 and TRBJ2-3; 9 nucleotides match TRBD2. This CDR3 has 16 residues. Germline lookup yields CDR1 SEHNR and CDR2 FQNEAQ (reference sequence). V was clipped by 2 bases and J by 4 bases; unmatched bases: 7. The CDR3 here is CASSLLSSGSSDTQYF. CDR3 coding DNA: TGTGCCAGCAGCTTATTAAGTAGCGGGAGCTCAGATACGCAGTATTTT.

V and J are TRBV11-3 and TRBJ2-3, with 9 positions matching TRBD2. Germline CDR1 and CDR2: SGHNT and YENEEA. CDR3 length: 15 residues. With V trimmed by 5 bases and J by 9 bases, 12 bases remained unmatched. The DNA of the CDR3 is TGTGCCAGCAGCCCGGGACTAGCCACAGGTTTAACGCAGTATTTT. Its translation is CASSPGLATGLTQYF.

This chain uses TRBV7-2 with TRBJ1-1; D unclear. Trimming left V 2 bases short and J 4 bases short, with 8 bases between. Looked up from germline, CDR1 is SGHTA and CDR2 is FQGNSA. The length of the CDR3 is 13 residues. CDR3 sequence reads: CASSLHSSTEAFF. CDR3 coding DNA: TGTGCCAGCAGCTTACACTCAAGCACTGAAGCTTTCTTT.

The V gene is TRBV7-9, the J gene TRBJ2-3; 10 positions agree with TRBD2. V lost 3 bases, J lost 6 bases, and 6 bases stayed unmatched. The CDR3 has 15 residues. Germline V gene sequence: CDR1 SEHNR, CDR2 FQNEAQ (reference sequence). In DNA form, the CDR3 reads TGTGCCAGCAGCTTTTTAGCGGGAGGCGGGGATACGCAGTATTTT. Translated: CASSFLAGGGDTQYF.

The genes are TRBV28 and TRBJ2-7; D may be TRBD1 (5 bases). In germline, CDR1 is MDHEN, CDR2 SYDVKM. This CDR3 is built from 10 residues. Trimming removed 6 bases from V and 11 bases from J, with 11 bases in between. The CDR3 DNA follows: TGTGCCAGCAGGGGGCTTTTGGAGTACTTC. Residues: CASRGLLEYF.

Here the CDR3 reads CASSETPAGPQHF. As DNA, the CDR3 is TGCGCCAGCAGTGAGACCCCGGCAGGGCCCCAGCATTTT. The V and J genes are TRBV10-1 and TRBJ1-5, with D uncertain. Germline V lookup: CDR1 WNHNN, CDR2 SYGVQD (reference sequence). This CDR3 spans 13 amino acids. Trimming shortened V by 2 bases and J by 9 bases, and 11 bases separated the two germline ends.

This clone has a single count. The chain combines TRBV19 with TRBJ2-1; no definite D call. V was clipped by 8 bases and J by 9 bases, with 14 bases between them. This CDR3 comprises 12 residues. Germline V gene data show CDR1 as LNHDA and CDR2 as SQIVND (reference sequence). CDR3 protein: CASSKWSSEQFF. For the CDR3, the DNA is TGTGCCAGTTCGAAGTGGAGCTCTGAGCAGTTCTTC.

In this sample, this clone is large. V usage is TRBV5-3 and J usage is TRBJ1-3; TRBD1 might be the D (6 bases). TRBV5-3 is an ORF, and what it does is uncertain. V lost 2 bases and J lost 3, with 21 bases in between. This CDR3 has 18 residues. The CDR3 here is CARSLPGKGGRDGNTIYF. CDR3 coding DNA: TGTGCCAGAAGCTTACCGGGAAAGGGGGGGCGAGATGGAAACACCATATATTTT.

This clone came up once. The rearrangement links TRBV7-2 to TRBJ2-3; 10 bases are shared with TRBD1. The V and J ends lost 1 base and 0 bases, in that order; junction bases with no gene match: 1. The CDR3 sequence is 16 residues long. Per the germline V gene, CDR1 is SGHTA and CDR2 is FQGNSA. Here the CDR3 reads CASSLVGQGSTDTQYF. DNA for the CDR3: TGTGCCAGCAGCTTAGTGGGACAGGGGAGCACAGATACGCAGTATTTT.

The V gene is TRBV12-5, the J gene TRBJ2-1, with TRBD1 matching over 10 bases. Trimming at V came to 0 bases and at J to 6 bases, leaving 5 bases not matched to a gene. The CDR3 sequence is 16 residues long. Germline CDR1 reads LGHNT; CDR2 reads FRNRAP. CDR3 DNA sequence: TGTGCTAGTGGTTTGGTCGACAGGGGGCGCGCCAATGAGCAGTTCTTC. This translates into CASGLVDRGRANEQFF.

This rearrangement joins TRBV29-1 to TRBJ2-5, with TRBD2 matching 8 bases. Germline V CDR1 and CDR2: SQVTM, ANQGSEA. J lost 4 bases, V lost 4 bases, and 5 bases had no gene match. This CDR3 spans 13 amino acids. The CDR3 coding sequence is TGCAGCGTTGCGGGGGGGCACCCAGAGACCCAGTACTTC. It encodes CSVAGGHPETQYF.

The V gene is TRBV29-1, the J gene TRBJ2-7; TRBD2 matches at 7 bases. Looked up from germline, CDR1 is SQVTM and CDR2 is ANQGSEA. The CDR3 is 13 amino acids. J was trimmed by 2 bases and V by 6 bases; bases with no gene match: 7. CDR3 DNA: TGCAGCGTCCAAGGCGGGGGACCCTACGAGCAGTACTTC. Translated: CSVQGGGPYEQYF.

The chain employs TRBV7-9 and TRBJ2-5; 9 positions match TRBD2. V gave up 5 bases and J gave up 4 bases; unmatched junction bases: 14. The CDR3 contains 17 residues. Per the germline V gene, CDR1 is SEHNR and CDR2 is FQNEAQ (reference sequence). The CDR3 is CASSPMGSSGKGETQYF. The DNA of the CDR3 is TGTGCCAGCAGCCCGATGGGGTCTAGCGGGAAGGGAGAGACCCAGTACTTC.

The rearrangement joins TRBV7-2 to TRBJ1-1, with a tentative D call TRBD1 (5 bases). This CDR3 has 14 residues. Germline V lookup: CDR1 SGHTA, CDR2 FQGNSA. Trimming removed 5 bases at V and 5 bases at J, with 15 bases between. CDR3 loop: CASSLQAQGTEAFF. CDR3 sequence (DNA): TGTGCCAGCAGCCTACAGGCTCAAGGTACTGAAGCTTTCTTT.

This clone appeared a single time. The V gene is TRBV7-3, the J gene TRBJ2-1; D is perhaps TRBD1 (5 bases). CDR3 length: 15 residues. CDR1 and CDR2 from the germline V gene are SGHTA and FQGTGA. Trimming removed 5 bases at V and 4 bases at J, with 15 bases between. The CDR3 DNA reads as TGTGCCAGCAGCGAACAGGTTGGGCATTACAATGAGCAGTTCTTC. Translated, it gives CASSEQVGHYNEQFF.

This chain joins TRBV5-1 and TRBJ1-1; 8 bases agree with TRBD1. This CDR3 is built from 13 residues. V lost 3 bases and J lost 8; bases outside the gene matches: 6. Germline CDR1 and CDR2: SGHRS and YFSETQ. The CDR3: CASSSQGEGEAFF. The DNA of the CDR3 is TGCGCCAGCAGCTCACAGGGGGAAGGGGAAGCTTTCTTT.

The chain is built from TRBV7-2 and TRBJ2-5; a possible D gene is TRBD2 (7 bases). The germline V gene encodes CDR1 SGHTA and CDR2 FQGNSA. V was clipped by 4 bases and J by 5 bases, with 11 bases between them. The CDR3 covers 13 residues. CDR3 DNA sequence: TGTGCCAGCAGCTCGGGGGGCGGGGAGACCCAGTACTTC. Protein: CASSSGGGETQYF.

Comment on this clone: An end of the junction differs from the germline gene, which may be a read error. V usage is TRBV7-8 and J usage is TRBJ2-1; TRBD2 might be the D (7 bases). The CDR3 runs 15 residues. CDR1 is SGHVS and CDR2 is FQNEAQ in the germline V gene. The CDR3 DNA reads TGTGCCAGCAGTTTAGCCGGGGGGCGAGACAATGAGCAGTTCTTC. It encodes CASSLAGGRDNEQFF.

The chain recombines TRBV4-1 with TRBJ2-3, with TRBD1 matching over 7 bases. With 0 bases clipped from V and 4 bases from J, the junction kept 22 bases outside the gene matches. Germline loops: CDR1 MGHRA, CDR2 YSYEKL. CDR3 length: 21 residues. The CDR3: CASSQDCLDRVKRYKADTQYF. CDR3 nucleotides: TGCGCCAGCAGCCAAGATTGCCTCGACAGGGTTAAGCGCTATAAGGCAGATACGCAGTATTTT.

The chain recombines TRBV19 with TRBJ1-4; D remains ambiguous. This CDR3 contains 14 residues. V was cut by 6 bases and J by 4 bases, with 12 bases left in between. Germline lookup yields CDR1 LNHDA and CDR2 SQIVND (reference sequence). CDR3 sequence: CASSAGGNNEKLFF. For the CDR3, the DNA is TGTGCCAGTAGCGCTGGCGGGAATAATGAAAAACTGTTTTTT.

The rearrangement uses TRBV4-3 and TRBJ2-1, with D tentatively TRBD2 (5 bases). Germline CDR1 and CDR2: LGHNA and YSLEER. Trimming left V 0 bases short and J 4 bases short, with 10 bases between. The CDR3 runs to 15 residues. The CDR3 nucleotides are TGCGCCAGCAGCCAAGATCCGAGGGTTTACAATGAGCAGTTCTTC. This translates into CASSQDPRVYNEQFF.

The chain couples TRBV6-5 to TRBJ1-1; the D is unclear. V lost 6 bases and J 0 bases, leaving 8 bases between the germline ends. The CDR3 contains 13 residues. Germline loops: CDR1 MNHEY, CDR2 SVGAGI. The CDR3 DNA sequence: TGTGCCAGCAGCCGACAATTGAACACTGAAGCTTTCTTT. Translating gives CASSRQLNTEAFF.

The gene calls are TRBV6-5 and TRBJ2-2, with a weak D call TRBD2 (5 bases). CDR3 length: 11 amino acids. V gave up 7 bases and J gave up 7 bases, with 7 bases separating them. The germline V gene has CDR1 MNHEY and CDR2 SVGAGI. The CDR3 nucleotides read TGTGCCAGCACGGGGTACGGGGAGCTGTTTTTT. It yields the protein CASTGYGELFF.